This TCR beta chain was captured by sequencing in a study of T cells in tumors after PD-1 blockade. Study summary: Prior checkpoint blockade, systemic immunosuppressant use, or anti-cancer therapy within 4 weeks excluded patients. Treatment was either pembrolizumab 200 mg every 3 weeks or cemiplimab 350 mg every 2 weeks. Blood samples averaged about 110,000 templates (range about 22,000-280,000) and fewer than 45,000 unique clonotypes.

Study outcomes and limitations: Blood contained approximately 43% of the tumor's TCR clonotypes.

As to this clone: Its antigen is not identified.

CDR3 size: 15 residues. V was clipped by 3 bases and J by 4 bases, with 16 bases between them. Germline CDR1 is SGDLS and CDR2 is YYNGEE. Clones were read by immunoSEQ multiplex PCR, and TCRdb kept only the in-frame ones, dropping some. The table lists around 50,000 clones, just under 80% of them singletons. The sequences come from PBMCs, collected before anti-PD-1 treatment. This clonotype originated in a human donor with basal cell carcinoma. The chain combines TRBV9 with TRBJ1-2; D possibly corresponds to TRBD1 (6 bases). CDR3 loop: CASSASPQGGYGYTF. The CDR3, as DNA: TGTGCCAGCAGCGCCTCCCCACAGGGCGGCTATGGCTACACCTTC.